The entry below describes one T cell receptor beta chain. Its antigen is unknown. V was clipped by 5 bases and J by 4 bases; unmatched bases: 2. The CDR3 runs to 14 residues. From germline, CDR1 is LNHDA and CDR2 SQIVND (reference sequence). Some clones are missing from TCRdb's copy, which holds only in-frame ones; the method was immunoSEQ multiplex PCR. This table has roughly 270,000 clones, around 92% appearing once. These data belong to a study of T cell responses to AZD1222 COVID-19 vaccine. Overall study results and limits: Possibly, clonal diversity was underestimated; donors were largely white British and included more females. CD4 TCRs associated with vaccination spanned spike, dominating at 160-218 and 743-854.

Analyses pooled second doses at about 4 or about 12 weeks. The receptor comes from an adult who received the AZD1222 COVID-19 vaccine. The sequences come from peripheral blood, collected 28 days after the second AZD1222 dose. V and J are TRBV19 and TRBJ1-1, with TRBD1 matching over 12 bases. DNA for the CDR3: TGTGCCAGTAGTGGGGACAGGGGGCGCACTGAAGCTTTCTTT. Its translation: CASSGDRGRTEAFF.